This T cell receptor beta chain came from a study of neurological immune-mediated disorders. This clonotype was detected ten times or more. TCRdb redid the calling of the 5' RACE reads with MiXCR, one entry per CDR3 protein. The table has about 95,000 distinct CDR3 sequences, roughly 4% seen once; the top ten hold 5% to 6.5%. Germline assignment: CDR1 SEHNR and CDR2 FQNEAQ (reference sequence). The J segment lost 3 bases and the V segment lost 4 bases, leaving 7 bases of the junction unmatched. This CDR3 has 15 residues. This receptor was taken from a woman younger than 30 with multiple sclerosis. Sequenced input: PBMCs. The J gene is TRBJ2-7, the V gene TRBV7-9; TRBD1 agrees at 9 bases. The CDR3 here is CASSSNRDRDYEQYF. The CDR3 DNA is TGTGCCAGCAGCTCGAACCGGGACAGGGACTACGAGCAGTACTTC.